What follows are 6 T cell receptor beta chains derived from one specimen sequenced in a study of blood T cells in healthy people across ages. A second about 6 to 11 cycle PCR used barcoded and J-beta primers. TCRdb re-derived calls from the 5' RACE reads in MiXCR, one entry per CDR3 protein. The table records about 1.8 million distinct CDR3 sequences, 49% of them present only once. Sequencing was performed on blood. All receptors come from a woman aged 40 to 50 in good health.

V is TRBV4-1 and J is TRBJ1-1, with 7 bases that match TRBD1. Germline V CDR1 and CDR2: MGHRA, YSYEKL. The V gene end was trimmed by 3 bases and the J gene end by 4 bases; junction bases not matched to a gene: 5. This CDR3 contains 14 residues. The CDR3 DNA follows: TGCGCCAGCAGCCACCTTACAGGGGCCACTGAAGCTTTCTTT. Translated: CASSHLTGATEAFF.

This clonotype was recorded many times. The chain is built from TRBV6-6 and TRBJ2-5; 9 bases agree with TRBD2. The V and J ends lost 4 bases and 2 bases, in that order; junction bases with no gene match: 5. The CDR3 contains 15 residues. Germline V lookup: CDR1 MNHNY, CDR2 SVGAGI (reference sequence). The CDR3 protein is CASSFLAGNQETQYF. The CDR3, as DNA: TGTGCCAGCAGTTTTCTAGCGGGAAATCAAGAGACCCAGTACTTC.

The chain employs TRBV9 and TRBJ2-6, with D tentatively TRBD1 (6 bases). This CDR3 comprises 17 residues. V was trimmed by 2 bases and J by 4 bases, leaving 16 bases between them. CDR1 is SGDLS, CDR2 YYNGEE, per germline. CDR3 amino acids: CASSVLSGTTGANVLTF. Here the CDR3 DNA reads TGTGCCAGCAGCGTCCTTTCCGGGACAACGGGGGCCAACGTCCTGACTTTC.

CDR3 DNA sequence: TGTGCCAGCAGCCCTTTCTCCGGCGGAGATTATGGCTACACCTTC. As protein: CASSPFSGGDYGYTF. The chain recombines TRBV9 with TRBJ1-2; the D is unclear. With 4 bases removed from V and 5 bases from J, the gap between germline ends came to 18 bases. In germline, CDR1 is SGDLS, CDR2 YYNGEE. This CDR3 spans 15 amino acids.

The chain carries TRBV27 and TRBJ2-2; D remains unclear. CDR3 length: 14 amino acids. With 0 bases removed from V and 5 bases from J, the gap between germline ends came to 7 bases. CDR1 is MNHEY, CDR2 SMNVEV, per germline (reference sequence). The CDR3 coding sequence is TGTGCCAGCAGTTTATCCAGAGGAACCGGGGAGCTGTTTTTT. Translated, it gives CASSLSRGTGELFF.

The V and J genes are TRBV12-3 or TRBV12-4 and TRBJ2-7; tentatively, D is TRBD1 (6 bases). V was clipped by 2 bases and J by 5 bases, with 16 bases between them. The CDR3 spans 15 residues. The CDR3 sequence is CASSLSHREEHEQYF. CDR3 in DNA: TGTGCCAGCAGTTTAAGTCACAGGGAAGAACACGAGCAGTACTTC.